One sample yielded the 8 T cell receptor beta chains listed below, sequenced in a study of T cells in Graves' hyperthyroidism and ophthalmopathy. Amplification targeted TCR beta CDR3 regions from RNA transcripts. HTBI primers were the set used in a first-round RT-PCR of the TCR CDR3. TCRdb re-analysed the multiplex PCR reads in MiXCR, keeping a single row per CDR3 protein. The data show about 640,000 distinct CDR3 sequences, with around 21% seen just once and 30% to 40% held by the top ten. The material sequenced was blood. The receptors shown here come from a man younger than 40 with Graves' ophthalmopathy.

This clonotype turned up a few times. The chain links TRBV30 to TRBJ1-2; D is ambiguous. This CDR3 spans 11 amino acids. Germline values: CDR1 GTSNPN, CDR2 SVGIG (reference sequence). Trimming removed 5 bases at V and 1 base at J, with 5 bases between. The CDR3 nucleotides are TGTGCCTGGCGGGTTAACTATGGCTACACCTTC. Protein product: CAWRVNYGYTF.

This clonotype was seen ten or more times. The chain is built from TRBV3-1 and TRBJ2-7; D unresolved. The germline V gene has CDR1 LGHDT and CDR2 YNNKEL (reference sequence). The CDR3 consists of 11 residues. V dropped 1 base and J dropped 5 bases, with 3 bases sitting between them. The CDR3 is CASSQVHEQYF. The CDR3 DNA reads TGTGCCAGCAGCCAAGTACACGAGCAGTACTTC.

CDR3 sequence (DNA): TGTGCCAGCAGCTCATCGGGACTAGCGGGAGTAGGCGCGGAGACCCAGTACTTC. Amino acid sequence: CASSSSGLAGVGAETQYF. The chain has TRBV7-2 and TRBJ2-5; 14 nucleotides line up with TRBD2. Germline V gene lookup returns CDR1 SGHTA and CDR2 FQGNSA. The ends lost 4 bases at V and 5 bases at J; junction bases unmatched: 12. CDR3 length: 18 residues.

In its sample, this clonotype was seen a few times. CDR3: CASSPTVGDNEQFF. The CDR3 nucleotides are TGCGCCAGCAGCCCCACTGTGGGGGACAATGAGCAGTTCTTC. This sequence joins TRBV4-1 and TRBJ2-1; either TRBD1 or TRBD2 may fit D (5 bases each). CDR3 length: 14 residues. The V gene's germline CDR1 is MGHRA and CDR2 YSYEKL. Trimming shortened V by 4 bases and J by 5 bases, and 12 bases separated the two germline ends.

The rearrangement links TRBV30 to TRBJ2-7; 10 bases fit TRBD2. The CDR3 runs to 15 residues. CDR1 and CDR2 (germline): GTSNPN, SVGIG (reference sequence). V lost 4 bases and J lost 3; bases outside the gene matches: 9. The DNA for the CDR3 is TGTGCCTGGAAAGAAGCGGGAGGGGGGGGCTACGAGCAGTACTTC. Translated, it gives CAWKEAGGGGYEQYF.

This clonotype was detected a few times. V usage is TRBV28 and J usage is TRBJ2-3, with a possible D match to TRBD2 (7 bases). Germline assignment: CDR1 MDHEN and CDR2 SYDVKM. V was trimmed by 3 bases and J by 5 bases, leaving 18 bases between them. This CDR3 comprises 16 residues. The CDR3 region is CASSFRGGLGRDTQYF. Here the CDR3 DNA reads TGTGCCAGCAGTTTTAGGGGGGGGCTGGGCCGAGATACGCAGTATTTT. The whole variable domain, remainder taken from reference TRBV28 and TRBJ2-3, is DVKVTQSSRYLVKRTGEKVFLECVQDMDHENMFWYRQDPGLGLRLIYFSYDVKMKEKGDIPEGYSVSREKKERFSLILESASTNQTSMYLCASSFRGGLGRDTQYFGPGTRLTVL.

This clonotype was counted a few times. This sequence joins TRBV7-2 and TRBJ1-6; D uncertain. CDR3 length equals 13 residues. Trimming removed 3 bases at V and 7 bases at J, with 7 bases between. Per the germline V gene, CDR1 is SGHTA and CDR2 is FQGNSA. CDR3 DNA sequence: TGTGCCAGCAGCTTTAGCCGGAATTCACCCCTCCACTTT. This sequence encodes CASSFSRNSPLHF.

This clonotype was counted only a few times. J is TRBJ2-3 and V is TRBV4-3, with D maybe TRBD1 (5 bases). The CDR3 is 19 residues long. V lost 2 bases to trimming and J lost 2 bases, with 23 bases between them. CDR1 is LGHNA, CDR2 YSLEER, per germline. CDR3 residues: CASSQKRFSYHGATDTQYF. DNA for the CDR3: TGCGCCAGCAGCCAAAAAAGATTTAGTTATCATGGGGCCACAGATACGCAGTATTTT.